The 14 T cell receptor beta chains presented below share a single source sample, sequenced in a study of identifying expanded T cells in peripheral blood. Sequenced by immunoSEQ multiplex PCR; TCRdb stores in-frame clones only, minus some. The sample includes tens of thousands of clones, approximately 82% of them seen just once. Sample: blood. All receptors come from a person aged 18-70 years in good health.

V is TRBV11-3 and J is TRBJ2-7; D possibly corresponds to TRBD1 (5 bases). Germline CDR1 SGHNT, CDR2 YENEEA. This CDR3 region has 13 residues. Trimming left V 5 bases short and J 3 bases short, with 11 bases between. CDR3 in amino acids: CASSQGSVYEQYF. CDR3 nucleotide sequence: TGTGCCAGCAGCCAGGGTAGTGTCTACGAGCAGTACTTC.

The chain recombines TRBV11-2 with TRBJ2-3; TRBD2 matches 10 bases. V shed 7 bases, J shed 0 bases, and the junction held 7 bases outside the gene matches. Per the germline V gene, CDR1 is SGHAT and CDR2 is FQNNGV. The length of the CDR3 is 16 residues. The CDR3 region has the DNA TGTGCCAGCACCCTACTAGCGGGGTCTAGCACAGATACGCAGTATTTT. Protein sequence: CASTLLAGSSTDTQYF.

This clone was seen only a few times. The J gene is TRBJ1-5, the V gene TRBV4-2; D is ambiguous. Germline V gene lookup returns CDR1 LGHNA and CDR2 YNFKEQ. The CDR3 has 14 residues. V was trimmed by 0 bases and J by 7 bases, leaving 10 bases between them. This CDR3 is CASSQEGRVQPQHF. CDR3 nucleotide sequence: TGTGCCAGCAGCCAAGAAGGGAGGGTACAGCCCCAGCATTTT.

V usage is TRBV19 and J usage is TRBJ2-1; 9 positions match TRBD2. V shed 4 bases and J 8 bases; nucleotides not matched to a gene: 12. CDR3 length: 16 amino acids. Germline CDR1 is LNHDA and CDR2 is SQIVND (reference sequence). The CDR3 loop is CASSTPGAGGFDEQFF. The CDR3 DNA is TGTGCCAGTAGTACCCCAGGAGCGGGAGGCTTCGATGAGCAGTTCTTC.

V is TRBV19 and J is TRBJ2-3; D is ambiguous. The germline V and J ends were trimmed by 2 bases and 6 bases, with 9 bases remaining between them. This CDR3 is built from 13 residues. Germline CDR1 and CDR2: LNHDA and SQIVND (reference sequence). The DNA of the CDR3 is TGTGCCAGTAGTATACTGGAAGGGGATACGCAGTATTTT. Translating gives CASSILEGDTQYF.

This chain uses TRBV6-6 with TRBJ2-2; 10 nucleotides agree with TRBD2. This CDR3 has 15 residues. Trimming removed 4 bases from V and 6 bases from J; junction bases left unmatched: 5. CDR1 and CDR2 (germline): MNHNY, SVGAGI (reference sequence). CDR3: CASSSRAGGPGELFF. In DNA, the CDR3 is TGTGCCAGCAGTTCGCGAGCGGGAGGGCCCGGGGAGCTGTTTTTT.

This clone was detected once. Its ends do not fully match the called genes, so a read error is possible. The chain combines TRBV4-1 with TRBJ2-1, with D possibly being TRBD1 (8 bases). Germline-derived CDR1 and CDR2 are MGHRA and YSYEKL. The CDR3 spans 14 residues. The CDR3 DNA reads as TGCGCCAGCAGCCGACTAGCATCGGACAGGGTGAGGGTCTTC. This encodes CASSRLASDRVRVF.

The chain is built from TRBV5-8 and TRBJ2-2, with unresolved D. The CDR3 length is 14 residues. Trimming took off 4 bases at V and 3 bases at J, with 10 bases between the two ends. Germline V gene data show CDR1 as SGHTS and CDR2 as YDEGEE. The CDR3 nucleotides read TGTGCCAGCAGCAGGTTTTTTTACACCGGGGAGCTGTTTTTT. Its translation is CASSRFFYTGELFF.

The J gene is TRBJ1-3, the V gene TRBV4-3; D gene ambiguous. Germline CDR1 is LGHNA and CDR2 is YSLEER. Trimming removed 0 bases at V and 3 bases at J, with 15 bases between. The CDR3 covers 17 residues. This CDR3 is CASSQDPDPWDGNTIYF. CDR3 in DNA: TGCGCCAGCAGCCAAGATCCGGACCCTTGGGATGGAAACACCATATATTTT.

This chain joins TRBV29-1 and TRBJ1-2; tentatively, D is TRBD1 (5 bases). Per germline, CDR1 SQVTM and CDR2 ANQGSEA. Trimming took off 1 base at V and 7 bases at J, with 10 bases between the two ends. The CDR3 contains 12 residues. The CDR3 region has the DNA TGCAGCGTTGAAGGGGACTTGAGTGGCTACACCTTC. This encodes CSVEGDLSGYTF.

This rearrangement joins TRBV19 to TRBJ2-3; tentative D call: TRBD2 (7 bases). The CDR3 covers 15 residues. Germline CDR1 is LNHDA and CDR2 is SQIVND (reference sequence). V lost 2 bases to trimming and J lost 4 bases, with 13 bases between them. Written as DNA, the CDR3 is TGTGCCAGTAGTATATCGGGGGGCGTCGCAGATACGCAGTATTTT. Amino acid sequence: CASSISGGVADTQYF. The full variable domain, its missing parts supplied by reference TRBV19 and TRBJ2-3, is DGGITQSPKYLFRKEGQNVTLSCEQNLNHDAMYWYRQDPGQGLRLIYYSQIVNDFQKGDIAEGYSVSREKKESFPLTVTSAQKNPTAFYLCASSISGGVADTQYFGPGTRLTVL.

This clone has just one count. The chain joins TRBV6-5 to TRBJ2-4; D not certain. This CDR3 has 12 amino acids. V lost 8 bases and J lost 3, with 8 bases in between. From germline, CDR1 is MNHEY and CDR2 SVGAGI. This chain's CDR3 is CASGPRKNIQYF. Written as DNA, the CDR3 is TGTGCCAGCGGGCCACGCAAAAACATTCAGTACTTC.

CDR3 amino acids: CASNSREGLNYGYTF. As DNA, the CDR3 is TGTGCCAGTAACTCGAGGGAGGGGTTGAACTATGGCTACACCTTC. This rearrangement joins TRBV19 to TRBJ1-2; a weak D match, TRBD1 (5 bases). With 7 bases removed from V and 2 bases from J, the gap between germline ends came to 17 bases. This CDR3 contains 15 residues. Germline CDR1 and CDR2: LNHDA and SQIVND (reference sequence).

The V gene is TRBV19, the J gene TRBJ1-2, with 7 bases lining up with TRBD1. The CDR3 is 14 amino acids. Unmatched junction bases numbered 7, after V lost 5 bases and J lost 4 bases. CDR1 and CDR2 (germline): LNHDA, SQIVND (reference sequence). CDR3 bases: TGTGCCAGTAGTGTCCCGGGACAGAGCTATGGCTACACCTTC. It is translated as CASSVPGQSYGYTF. Complete variable domain (other parts from reference TRBV19 and TRBJ1-2): DGGITQSPKYLFRKEGQNVTLSCEQNLNHDAMYWYRQDPGQGLRLIYYSQIVNDFQKGDIAEGYSVSREKKESFPLTVTSAQKNPTAFYLCASSVPGQSYGYTFGSGTRLTVV.